Listed below are T cell receptor beta chains from one sample, sequenced in a study of T cells in Graves' hyperthyroidism and ophthalmopathy. TCRdb re-analysed the multiplex PCR reads in MiXCR, keeping a single row per CDR3 protein. The profile shows more than 450,000 distinct CDR3 sequences, 14% of them singletons. The sample consisted of blood. These receptors were taken from a woman aged 40 to 50 with Graves' hyperthyroidism. Both conserved end residues are part of each CDR3. Fields, in order: V gene, J gene, CDR3 length, CDR3 protein.

v_gene: TRBV19; j_gene: TRBJ1-5; len: 13; CDR3aa: CASVGTGNQPQHF
v_gene: TRBV10-1; j_gene: TRBJ2-3; len: 13; CDR3aa: CATRDTGTDTQYF
v_gene: TRBV3-1; j_gene: TRBJ2-1; len: 14; CDR3aa: CASSRLGGLYEQFF
v_gene: TRBV28; j_gene: TRBJ1-1; len: 15; CDR3aa: CASRGTGARNTEAFF
v_gene: TRBV30; j_gene: TRBJ2-1; len: 11; CDR3aa: CAWSPGLEQFF
v_gene: TRBV6-5; j_gene: TRBJ2-6; len: 17; CDR3aa: CASSYGTGVPGANVLTF
v_gene: TRBV7-9; j_gene: TRBJ2-1; len: 13; CDR3aa: CASSLVRSNEQFF
v_gene: TRBV30; j_gene: TRBJ2-3; len: 14; CDR3aa: CAGLRDGVTDTQYF
v_gene: TRBV2; j_gene: TRBJ1-1; len: 14; CDR3aa: CASSVEGGSTEAFF
v_gene: TRBV7-8; j_gene: TRBJ2-1; len: 14; CDR3aa: CASSPSRLAGEQFF
v_gene: TRBV6-1; j_gene: TRBJ1-1; len: 13; CDR3aa: CASSVDWNTEAFF
v_gene: TRBV7-9; j_gene: TRBJ2-3; len: 16; CDR3aa: CASSTASGRVADTQYF
v_gene: TRBV20-1; j_gene: TRBJ1-5; len: 14; CDR3aa: CGARDGGDFQPQHF
v_gene: TRBV2; j_gene: TRBJ1-4; len: 15; CDR3aa: CASSGQVGVIEKLFF
v_gene: TRBV7-3; j_gene: TRBJ2-3; len: 17; CDR3aa: CASSLTPSSGLTDTQYF
v_gene: TRBV28; j_gene: TRBJ1-5; len: 16; CDR3aa: CASSFLLGESNQPQHF
v_gene: TRBV30; j_gene: TRBJ2-1; len: 12; CDR3aa: CAWSLGGYEQFF
v_gene: TRBV6-2/TRBV6-3; j_gene: TRBJ1-2; len: 16; CDR3aa: CASSSSGTGRLYGYTF
v_gene: TRBV5-1; j_gene: TRBJ1-3; len: 15; CDR3aa: CASSSGTFSGNTIYF
v_gene: TRBV9; j_gene: TRBJ1-1; len: 13; CDR3aa: CASSATGSAEAFF
v_gene: TRBV27; j_gene: TRBJ2-1; len: 22; CDR3aa: CASSPPWGGGLAGGPSDNEQFF
v_gene: TRBV28; j_gene: TRBJ2-1; len: 13; CDR3aa: CASSCLLIREQFF
v_gene: TRBV3-1; j_gene: TRBJ1-1; len: 16; CDR3aa: CASSLTRGRTGTEAFF
v_gene: TRBV27; j_gene: TRBJ2-7; len: 15; CDR3aa: CASSLLTGAGYEQYF
v_gene: TRBV18; j_gene: TRBJ1-5; len: 15; CDR3aa: CASSRFTGDNQPQHF
v_gene: TRBV30; j_gene: TRBJ1-1; len: 13; CDR3aa: CAWRVGVLAEAFF
v_gene: TRBV9; j_gene: TRBJ2-1; len: 13; CDR3aa: CASSATSLDEQFF
v_gene: TRBV20-1; j_gene: TRBJ1-2; len: 14; CDR3aa: CSAYITGDPYGYTF
v_gene: TRBV7-8; j_gene: TRBJ1-5; len: 15; CDR3aa: CASSPRGNSNQPQHF
v_gene: TRBV3-1; j_gene: TRBJ1-1; len: 13; CDR3aa: CASSLGQGLNAFF
v_gene: TRBV9; j_gene: TRBJ2-1; len: 15; CDR3aa: CASSVSGSDNNEQFF
v_gene: TRBV28; j_gene: TRBJ1-1; len: 15; CDR3aa: CASSLVDRLNTEAFF
v_gene: TRBV7-2; j_gene: TRBJ2-1; len: 14; CDR3aa: CASRPGNSYNEQFF
v_gene: TRBV11-2; j_gene: TRBJ2-2; len: 13; CDR3aa: CASSLSITGELFF
v_gene: TRBV12-3/TRBV12-4; j_gene: TRBJ2-1; len: 14; CDR3aa: CASSFGSGDNEQFF
v_gene: TRBV11-2; j_gene: TRBJ2-5; len: 18; CDR3aa: CASSLGTSGRGVGETQYF
v_gene: TRBV7-2; j_gene: TRBJ2-3; len: 16; CDR3aa: CASSAGLAGETDAQYF
v_gene: TRBV5-1; j_gene: TRBJ2-2; len: 15; CDR3aa: CASRGGTANTGELFF
v_gene: TRBV6-2/TRBV6-3; j_gene: TRBJ2-7; len: 12; CDR3aa: CASLRAGDEQYF
v_gene: TRBV7-9; j_gene: TRBJ2-3; len: 13; CDR3aa: CASRRTNTDTQYF
v_gene: TRBV6-7; j_gene: TRBJ2-7; len: 14; CDR3aa: CASRGTGGLYEQYF
v_gene: TRBV20-1; j_gene: TRBJ1-2; len: 14; CDR3aa: CSARDDRVNYGYTF
v_gene: TRBV11-2; j_gene: TRBJ1-2; len: 12; CDR3aa: CASSPHVGGYTF
v_gene: TRBV28; j_gene: TRBJ2-7; len: 15; CDR3aa: CASMPLWGTSYEQYF
v_gene: TRBV5-1; j_gene: TRBJ2-1; len: 16; CDR3aa: CASSKTSDSSYNEQFF
v_gene: TRBV6-2/TRBV6-3; j_gene: TRBJ2-7; len: 15; CDR3aa: CASSFRQGTTYEQYF
v_gene: TRBV15; j_gene: TRBJ2-3; len: 13; CDR3aa: CATSIQGADTQYF
v_gene: TRBV5-1; j_gene: TRBJ1-2; len: 14; CDR3aa: CASSGRDKVEGYTF
v_gene: TRBV14; j_gene: TRBJ2-7; len: 15; CDR3aa: CASSQVAGSQDEQYF
v_gene: TRBV20-1; j_gene: TRBJ2-1; len: 11; CDR3aa: CSAKRYNEQFF
v_gene: TRBV15; j_gene: TRBJ2-3; len: 14; CDR3aa: CATSKLAGGDTQYF
v_gene: TRBV5-4; j_gene: TRBJ2-2; len: 16; CDR3aa: CASSFGQGARTGELFF
v_gene: TRBV9; j_gene: TRBJ2-3; len: 15; CDR3aa: CASSVVPGAIDTQYF
v_gene: TRBV6-1; j_gene: TRBJ2-7; len: 14; CDR3aa: CASSDGKGPYEQYF
v_gene: TRBV12-3/TRBV12-4; j_gene: TRBJ2-1; len: 14; CDR3aa: CASSMSGAEGSKLF